The rows below give T cell receptor beta chains drawn from one sample of a study of blood T cells in healthy people across ages. MiXCR was run by TCRdb on the 5' RACE reads, yielding one entry per CDR3 protein. The sample lists about 2 million distinct CDR3 sequences, roughly 49% occurring once. The sequencing input was blood. The receptors originated from a woman aged 40 to 55 in good health. The CDR3 runs from the conserved cysteine through the conserved F or W. The size entry is marked missing in some rows and otherwise reads once, few, many or a size class.

TRBV20-1 | - | CSARDGYSPLHF
TRBV11-3 | - | CASSLDPGGSYNEQFF
TRBV29-1 | few | CSVLRGNYGYTF
TRBV10-3 | few | CAVASSGGSYNEQFF
TRBV6-5 | once | CASSYDRRTQYF
TRBV20-1 | - | CSARVRAGGYNEQFF
TRBV7-9 | few | CASSLSTLRGETQYF
TRBV24-1 | - | CATVSGGANNEQFF
TRBV27 | few | CASSFSSTVESPNEQFF
TRBV27 | - | CASRPPGFQETQYF
TRBV2 | few | CASTLAPTYEQYF
TRBV27 | few | CASRGAGSPLHF
TRBV10-3 | - | CAIRGTDSYEQYF
TRBV20-1 | - | CSARDPVGRVTGELFF
TRBV28 | - | CASRLSRKPQHF
TRBV6-2/TRBV6-3 | - | CASSYSQRTSTDTQYF
TRBV6-6 | few | CASSTGQGDKNIQYF
TRBV15 | - | CATSINRYEQYF
TRBV20-1 | few | CSARLQGNYGYTF
TRBV3-1 | - | CASSQSVRGPANGYTF
TRBV28 | - | CASTSATGESEQYF
TRBV6-5 | few | CASGRLQGDGIKYF
TRBV6-2/TRBV6-3 | - | CASGTSSDEQYF
TRBV7-9 | - | CASSLNREVGEQFF
TRBV7-9 | - | CASSLQLVYGYTF
TRBV5-1 | - | CASSSYSTGRAGEQCF
TRBV24-1 | - | CATSDPGQGSGVSYNEQFF
TRBV5-1 | - | CASSLDGQTNEKLFF
TRBV15 | many | CATSREGGNIQYF
TRBV6-1 | few | CASTGQASSYNEQFF
TRBV20-1 | once | CSASFATASTDTQYF
TRBV7-2 | - | CASSSIGTGGGETQYF
TRBV5-1 | - | CASSLGPPGASGANVLTF
TRBV10-3 | few | CATQGTSGFYEQYF
TRBV18 | - | CASSPFVNGYTF
TRBV20-1 | - | CSARGHTDRAPSIHTF
TRBV28 | few | CASSPLRVNEQFF
TRBV4-2 | few | CASSQQLTDTQYF
TRBV27 | - | CASSSTGFGANVLTF
TRBV20-1 | - | CSASPGQGKLYEQYF
TRBV24-1 | - | CATSDFGLAGHEQFF
TRBV9 | - | CASSVGNSDTEAFF
TRBV6-5 | few | CASSGLSLGADTQYF
TRBV6-1 | - | CASTKKRLAGGLAHEQFF
TRBV28 | few | CVTGASGRTDTQYF
TRBV3-1 | - | CASSPATGTPDSYEQYF
TRBV6-5 | - | CASSTLAVGKETQYF
TRBV20-1 | - | CSTPGGGASYNEQFF
TRBV4-3 | few | CASSQDKKGSTIAKNIQYF
TRBV13 | - | CASSPGTSGVLYNEQFF
TRBV4-2 | - | CASSYPETVNTGELFF
TRBV5-1 | - | CASSRTAERETQYF
TRBV11-3 | - | CASSPGLAGPDTQYF
TRBV20-1 | - | CSADKIGTANEQYF
TRBV14 | - | CASSHWAGQGETQFF
TRBV15 | - | CATSINRGGSTDTQYF
TRBV2 | - | CASRPTGTSNYGYTF
TRBV7-2 | - | CASSLARGRGEQFF